The clone carrying this T cell receptor (beta chain) was counted between two and nine times. The length of the CDR3 is 14 residues. V dropped 3 bases and J dropped 4; count of bases not matched to a gene: 4. Germline V gene data show CDR1 as SNHLY and CDR2 as FYNNEI. TCRdb keeps only in-frame clones here, not all; method: immunoSEQ multiplex PCR. This sample has 150,000 or so clones; roughly 83% occur once, and the top ten carry under 9.5%. The study recruited people aged roughly 18 to 100 years across around 23 US areas. This entry is derived from a study of blood T cell repertoires in COVID-19. Overall study: Acute-phase and convalescent COVID-19 samples originated in the United States, Italy and Spain.

The V call is TRBV2, the J call TRBJ1-2, with 8 bases fitting TRBD1. The TCR comes from a man over 45 who had recovered from COVID-19. Sequencing was done on a sample of PBMCs or T cells enriched from blood (not recorded which). The CDR3 coding sequence is TGTGCCAGCAGTGACCAGGGGGCGACCTATGGCTACACCTTC. This codes for CASSDQGATYGYTF.